This T cell receptor (beta chain) stems from a study of shared clonotypes between healthy human individuals. Germline CDR1 SGHNT, CDR2 YYREEE (reference sequence). The CDR3 has 17 residues. V lost 4 bases, J lost 0 bases, and 6 bases stayed unmatched. TCRdb keeps only in-frame clones here, not all; method: immunoSEQ multiplex PCR. The data hold about 380,000 clones, with approximately 97% observed a single time. To note about this clone: The antigen remains undetermined.

Regarding the study as a whole: Sorted-subset samples were not fully sequenced, rarefaction indicated.

The receptor was derived from a man aged 30 to 45 in good health. The sequenced material came from memory CD8+ T cells sorted from blood. Subset of the sample: CD45RO+ cells pooled with CCR7-negative TemRA cells. The V and J genes are TRBV5-4 and TRBJ2-6; 8 nucleotides match TRBD1. The CDR3 here is CASSLQGGPSGANVLTF. CDR3 coding DNA: TGTGCCAGCAGCCTACAGGGGGGCCCCTCTGGGGCCAACGTCCTGACTTTC.